This T cell receptor (beta chain) came from a study of T cells after somatic rescue of genetic block. CDR1 and CDR2 (germline): SGHTA, FQGTGA. CDR3 size: 17 residues. J gave up 0 bases and V 2 bases, and 7 bases lay outside the gene matches. TCRdb keeps only in-frame clones here, not all; method: immunoSEQ multiplex PCR. This table has roughly 15,000 clones, 65% to 85% appearing once. This chain links TRBV7-3 with TRBJ2-1, with TRBD2 matching over 7 bases. Material for sequencing was peripheral blood mononuclear cells (PBMCs). This clonotype was sampled from a boy aged 5-17 years. The CDR3 coding sequence is TGTGCCAGCAGCTTATGGAGCGGGGTGGGCTCCTACAATGAGCAGTTCTTC. Translated: CASSLWSGVGSYNEQFF.